These 10 T cell receptor beta chains came from one sample sequenced in a study of blood T cell repertoires in COVID-19. The assay was immunoSEQ multiplex PCR, and TCRdb's table has in-frame clones only and misses some. Of fewer than 75,000 clones listed, around 87% are singletons. Sequences were obtained from peripheral blood. The receptor source for this set is a man aged 45-60 years with active COVID-19.

The J gene is TRBJ2-2, the V gene TRBV6-2 or TRBV6-3; unclear D gene. Trimming cost V 2 bases and J 6 bases, with 7 bases left between them. CDR3 size: 13 residues. Per germline, CDR1 MNHEY and CDR2 SVGEGT. CDR3 in DNA: TGTGCCAGCAGTTACGTGTATCCCGGGGAGCTGTTTTTT. Its protein product is CASSYVYPGELFF.

The CDR3 sequence is CASNQAGQGSGSPLHF. In nucleotides, the CDR3 is TGTGCCAGCAATCAAGCGGGGCAGGGAAGTGGTTCACCCCTCCACTTT. This rearrangement joins TRBV4-2 to TRBJ1-6; tentative D call: TRBD1 (5 bases). Germline V gene data show CDR1 as LGHNA and CDR2 as YNFKEQ. The CDR3 loop spans 16 amino acids. V was clipped by 7 bases and J by 9 bases, with 22 bases between them.

This rearrangement joins TRBV4-2 to TRBJ2-2; D gene unclear. The germline gives CDR1 LGHNA, CDR2 YNFKEQ. V lost 3 bases and J lost 0, with 14 bases in between. This CDR3 is 17 amino acids long. This CDR3 is CASSQAPGGANTGELFF. The CDR3 nucleotides are TGTGCCAGCAGCCAGGCACCCGGCGGAGCGAACACCGGGGAGCTGTTTTTT.

The DNA of the CDR3 is TGTGCCAGCAGTGAAGAAGGGGCGAGATACACTGAAGCTTTCTTT. Protein: CASSEEGARYTEAFF. The rearrangement uses TRBV25-1 and TRBJ1-1; D is possibly TRBD1 (5 bases). CDR3 length: 15 residues. The germline V gene encodes CDR1 MGHDK and CDR2 SYGVNS. V was trimmed by 2 bases and J by 3 bases, leaving 13 bases between them.

This chain links TRBV2 with TRBJ2-7; TRBD2 aligns across 7 bases. CDR1 SNHLY and CDR2 FYNNEI come from the germline V gene. The CDR3 contains 15 residues. Trimming removed 6 bases from V and 0 bases from J; junction bases left unmatched: 8. The CDR3, as DNA: TGTGCCAGCAGGGAACGGACGGGGGGCTCCTACGAGCAGTACTTC. Residues: CASRERTGGSYEQYF.

This clone has a handful of counts. This chain joins TRBV6-2 or TRBV6-3 and TRBJ1-5, with 7 bases aligning to TRBD1. The CDR3 runs 15 residues. After removal of 2 bases from V and 5 bases from J, the junction contained 6 bases not matched to a gene. Germline CDR1 reads MNHEY; CDR2 reads SVGEGT. The CDR3 DNA sequence: TGTGCCAGCAGTTACGGAGGGACAGCTGATCAGCCCCAGCATTTT. Its protein is CASSYGGTADQPQHF.

The chain couples TRBV5-1 to TRBJ2-7; TRBD2 matches at 8 bases. The V gene end was trimmed by 4 bases and the J gene end by 0 bases; junction bases not matched to a gene: 12. The CDR3 loop spans 17 amino acids. In germline, CDR1 is SGHRS, CDR2 YFSETQ. The CDR3 DNA sequence: TGCGCCAGCAGCCACTCAAGCGGGAGTACTAGCTCCTACGAGCAGTACTTC. Translated: CASSHSSGSTSSYEQYF.

The rearrangement joins TRBV7-3 to TRBJ2-5; 8 nucleotides align to TRBD2. J was trimmed by 2 bases and V by 5 bases; bases with no gene match: 4. The CDR3 extends over 14 amino acids. The V gene's germline CDR1 is SGHTA and CDR2 FQGTGA. The CDR3 reads CASSPGGGQETQYF. In DNA form, the CDR3 reads TGTGCCAGCAGCCCCGGCGGGGGGCAAGAGACCCAGTACTTC.

The chain uses TRBV11-3 and TRBJ2-7; D possibly corresponds to TRBD1 (6 bases). The germline V gene has CDR1 SGHNT and CDR2 YENEEA. The ends were cut back, 4 bases at V and 2 bases at J, with 12 bases in the middle. The CDR3 is 14 residues long. DNA of the CDR3: TGTGCCAGCAGCTCCAACAGGGTCACCTACGAGCAGTACTTC. Its translation is CASSSNRVTYEQYF. The entire variable domain, with the rest obtained from reference TRBV11-3 and TRBJ2-7, is as follows: EAGVVQSPRYKIIEKKQPVAFWCNPISGHNTLYWYLQNLGQGPELLIRYENEEAVDDSQLPKDRFSAERLKGVDSTLKIQPAELGDSAVYLCASSSNRVTYEQYFGPGTRLTVT.

This chain uses TRBV4-1 with TRBJ2-3, with D possibly being TRBD2 (7 bases). The V gene lost 2 bases and the J gene lost 1 base, with 13 bases spanning the gap. CDR1 is MGHRA and CDR2 is YSYEKL in the germline V gene. The CDR3 is 16 residues long. The CDR3, as DNA: TGCGCCAGCAGCCAACCTCCGCGGGGGCGCACAGATACGCAGTATTTT. Residues: CASSQPPRGRTDTQYF.